Listed here are 7 T cell receptor beta chains from one sample, sequenced in a study of CD8+ T cells in alopecia areata. Reverse transcription of extracted RNA yielded cDNA, which provided the sequencing template. Repertoires were generated with immunoSEQ multiplex PCR, while TCRdb's copy carries only in-frame clones and drops some. This sample carries under 20,000 clones, around 62% of them seen once, and the ten largest clones take approximately 6.3%. Collected material from alopecia areata patients comprised lesional scalp punch biopsies and peripheral blood. Sequences were derived from skin, sampled at week 0. The receptors originated from a human donor with alopecia areata.

This clone was seen a few times. This chain links TRBV4-2 with TRBJ1-2; 9 nucleotides line up with TRBD1. V gave up 0 bases and J gave up 8 bases; unmatched junction bases: 7. Germline CDR1 is LGHNA and CDR2 is YNFKEQ. The CDR3 runs 15 residues. The CDR3 reads CASSQEGTGSWGYTF. The CDR3 nucleotides read TGTGCCAGCAGCCAAGAGGGGACAGGGAGTTGGGGCTACACCTTC.

The chain has TRBV27 and TRBJ1-4; tentatively, D is TRBD1 (5 bases). Trimming shortened V by 2 bases and J by 6 bases, and 13 bases separated the two germline ends. The CDR3 runs to 15 residues. The V gene's germline CDR1 is MNHEY and CDR2 SMNVEV (reference sequence). In nucleotides, the CDR3 is TGTGCCAGCAGTTTAAGCCCCCAGGGCGATGAAAAACTGTTTTTT. The encoded protein is CASSLSPQGDEKLFF.

The chain recombines TRBV11-3 with TRBJ2-7; no clear D gene. V was pared by 5 bases and J by 3 bases, with 17 bases between. The CDR3 loop spans 15 amino acids. The germline CDR1 and CDR2 sequences are SGHNT and YENEEA. In DNA form, the CDR3 reads TGTGCCAGCAGCCCCCCCACGGACGGCGGCTACGAGCAGTACTTC. Protein sequence: CASSPPTDGGYEQYF.

The gene calls are TRBV12-2 and TRBJ1-5; the D call TRBD1 from the table was never checked on the DNA. TRBV12-2 counts as a pseudogene. The CDR3 totals 17 residues. CDR3 DNA: TGTGCAAGTCGCTTGTCAAACAGGGCGGAAAGCAATCAGCCCCAGCATTTT. This translates into CASRLSNRAESNQPQHF.

This chain links TRBV7-3 with TRBJ1-3; no firm D call. V gave up 5 bases and J gave up 0 bases, with 11 bases separating them. Germline loops: CDR1 SGHTA, CDR2 FQGTGA. The CDR3 length is 15 residues. The CDR3 loop is CASSPGPYSGNTIYF. Written as DNA, the CDR3 is TGTGCCAGCAGCCCAGGACCGTACTCTGGAAACACCATATATTTT.

This rearrangement joins TRBV7-2 to TRBJ2-3; no firm D call. Trimming cost V 2 bases and J 6 bases, with 6 bases left between them. The CDR3 is 12 residues long. The V gene's germline CDR1 is SGHTA and CDR2 FQGNSA. The chain's CDR3 is CASSLRWDTQYF. The CDR3 DNA follows: TGTGCCAGCAGCTTAAGGTGGGATACGCAGTATTTT. Combining the CDR3 with reference TRBV7-2 and TRBJ2-3 gives the whole variable domain GAGVSQSPSNKVTEKGKDVELRCDPISGHTALYWYRQSLGQGLEFLIYFQGNSAPDKSGLPSDRFSAERTGGSVSTLTIQRTQQEDSAVYLCASSLRWDTQYFGPGTRLTVL.

This clone has just a few counts. This chain uses TRBV10-2 with TRBJ1-2; 7 bases map to TRBD1. Germline-derived CDR1 and CDR2 are WSHSY and SAAADI. This CDR3 has 15 residues. Unmatched junction bases numbered 8, after V lost 2 bases and J lost 5 bases. The CDR3 loop is CASSEGWTGHYGYTF. Written as DNA, the CDR3 is TGCGCCAGCAGTGAGGGTTGGACAGGACATTATGGCTACACCTTC.